This T cell receptor (beta chain) was profiled in a study of PD-L1 blockade in urothelial cancer (dated by TCRdb to the late 2010s). Turning to the overall study: All patients started therapy in about 2014 and received atezolizumab 1,200 mg intravenously every 3 weeks. Blood samples gave a median of about 150,000 T cells and approximately 85,000 unique TCRs, with a median clonality of approximately 0.078. Durable clinical benefit was achieved by nine patients but not by the remaining 20. Pretreatment blood TCR-seq was available for twenty-nine patients, at least one posttreatment blood collection was obtained for 24 patients, and tumor TCR-seq was available for 24 patients. Pretreatment tumor samples, along with matched peripheral blood collected serially before and after atezolizumab treatment, underwent TCR sequencing. Durable clinical benefit meant progression-free survival longer than 6 months, and TCR features were also tested against progression-free and overall survival. Blood samples were analyzed at 3 weeks after treatment start (second dose) and at 6 weeks after treatment start. The study was an exploratory multi-omic analysis of somatic, immune and clinical correlates of response to PD-L1 blockade with atezolizumab in urothelial cancer. In the same patients, pretreatment tumors underwent whole exome sequencing and RNA sequencing in addition to TCR sequencing. About 85% of the roughly 29 patients were identified as males with urothelial cancer of bladder origin, and a prior smoking history was reported by 18 of 29 patients. An ECOG performance status of 0 or 1 was recorded for the patients, and 0 to 3 prior chemotherapy regimens had been received by the patients. The paper as a whole reports these results and caveats: A pretreatment peripheral blood TCR clonality below the median was linked to improved progression-free and overall survival. Because the sample size was small (n ≈ 27) and many of the analyses were exploratory, the results are meant to be hypothesis-generating. At 3 weeks after the start of treatment, tumor-associated TCR clones in peripheral blood had expanded more in patients with durable benefit (n of about 22, p = 0.022).

V was cut back by 2 bases and J by 1 base, leaving a gap of 20 bases between them. The CDR3 runs 18 amino acids, cysteine and phenylalanine included. Only the CDR3 DNA is retained, 54 bases long and in frame from the first base. Sequences PRHDT (CDR1) and FYEKMQ (CDR2) are obtained from the germline V gene (reference sequence). Concerning this clone itself: Which antigen it targets is not known. Base qualities are not recorded, but no much larger clone differs from it by a single base.

This specimen's time point label, interpreted: pretreatment peripheral blood. A total of some 30 patients with locally advanced or metastatic urothelial carcinoma, treated at Memorial Sloan Kettering on a trial protocol, made up the cohort. Peripheral blood mononuclear cells were collected pretreatment and during treatment, with between 1 and 8 total time points obtained per patient. The Qiagen DNeasy Blood extraction kit was used to purify genomic DNA from total PBMCs and tumor samples. PBMCs were collected pretreatment and during treatment, and were isolated and stored as previously described. To estimate absolute template abundance from read counts, synthetic TCR analog templates were spiked into each PCR. The immunoSEQ assay used bias-controlled V and J gene primers to amplify TCRbeta CDR3 regions from genomic DNA. Rearranged TCRbeta segments were sequenced at approximately 20X coverage. On the authors' methods: Clustering was used to correct sequencing errors, and CDR3s were annotated against IMGT so that V, D and J genes could be assigned. Only productive TCRbeta rearrangements were used in downstream analyses, excluding out-of-frame or stop-codon sequences. Clonality was calculated as one minus the Shannon entropy normalized by the log of the number of unique productive sequences. Fisher's exact test with Benjamini-Hochberg correction, at a threshold of adjusted p below 0.01, was used to find clones that differed between time points or between blood and tumor. The table was pulled from immuneACCESS by TCRdb, which kept in-frame rearrangements only. Such tables lose some clones; where checked, under half of the loss comes from unresolved V genes, and the rest has no known cause. That table supplies the V and J calls and clone size; D and trimming were determined from the DNA. Present in this sample are about 87,000 clones, 84% of which were seen just once. The ten top clones hold around 2% of the sample.

This specimen was PBMCs, taken around atezolizumab (anti-PD-L1) treatment. The rearrangement combines TRBV13 with TRBJ2-5, and the D gene may be TRBD2, 8 bases matching. The clonotype was recovered from a man aged 60 to 69 with urothelial cancer. At the DNA level, the sequence is TGTGCCAGCAGCTTATATAGGGGGCGGGGGGCCTCCCAAGAGACCCAGTACTTC. Its amino acids are CASSLYRGRGASQETQYF.